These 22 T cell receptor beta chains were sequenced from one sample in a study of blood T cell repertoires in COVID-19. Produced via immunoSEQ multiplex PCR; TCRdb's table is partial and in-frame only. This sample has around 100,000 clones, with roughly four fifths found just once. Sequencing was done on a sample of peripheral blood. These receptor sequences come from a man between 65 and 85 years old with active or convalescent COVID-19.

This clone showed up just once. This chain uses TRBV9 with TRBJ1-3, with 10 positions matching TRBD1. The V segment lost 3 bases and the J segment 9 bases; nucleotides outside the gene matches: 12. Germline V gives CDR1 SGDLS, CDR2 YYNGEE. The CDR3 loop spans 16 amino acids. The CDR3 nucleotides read TGTGCCAGCAGCGCACGAGGGACAGGGGAAGGAGGCACCATATATTTT. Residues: CASSARGTGEGGTIYF.

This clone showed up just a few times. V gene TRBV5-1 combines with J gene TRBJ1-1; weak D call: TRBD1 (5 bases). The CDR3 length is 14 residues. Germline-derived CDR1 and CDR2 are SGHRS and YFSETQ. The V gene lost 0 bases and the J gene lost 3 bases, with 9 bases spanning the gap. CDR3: CASSLDPGDTEAFF. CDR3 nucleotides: TGCGCCAGCAGCTTGGATCCGGGGGACACTGAAGCTTTCTTT. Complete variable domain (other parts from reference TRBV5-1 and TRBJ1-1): KAGVTQTPRYLIKTRGQQVTLSCSPISGHRSVSWYQQTPGQGLQFLFEYFSETQRNKGNFPGRFSGRQFSNSRSEMNVSTLELGDSALYLCASSLDPGDTEAFFGQGTRLTVV.

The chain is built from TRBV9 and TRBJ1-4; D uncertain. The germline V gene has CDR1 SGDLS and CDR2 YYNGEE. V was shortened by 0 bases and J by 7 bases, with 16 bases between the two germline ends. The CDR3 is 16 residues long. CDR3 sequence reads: CASSVGKVIQREKLFF. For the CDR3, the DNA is TGTGCCAGCAGCGTAGGAAAAGTAATCCAGCGTGAAAAACTGTTTTTT.

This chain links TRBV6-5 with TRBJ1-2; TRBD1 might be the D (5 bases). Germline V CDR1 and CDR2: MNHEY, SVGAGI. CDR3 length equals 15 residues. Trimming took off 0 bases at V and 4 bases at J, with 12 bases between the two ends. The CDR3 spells CASSYSPDTVYGYTF. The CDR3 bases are TGTGCCAGCAGTTACTCCCCGGACACAGTCTATGGCTACACCTTC.

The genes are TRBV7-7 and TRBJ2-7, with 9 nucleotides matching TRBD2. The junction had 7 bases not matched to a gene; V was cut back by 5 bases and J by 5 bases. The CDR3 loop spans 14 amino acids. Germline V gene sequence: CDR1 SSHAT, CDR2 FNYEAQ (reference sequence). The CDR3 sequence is CASSPHSGSNEQYF. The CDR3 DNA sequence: TGTGCCAGCAGCCCACATAGCGGGAGCAACGAGCAGTACTTC.

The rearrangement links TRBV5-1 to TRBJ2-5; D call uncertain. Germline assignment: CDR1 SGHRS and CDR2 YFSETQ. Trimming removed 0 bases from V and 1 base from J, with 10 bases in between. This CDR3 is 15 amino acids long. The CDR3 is CASSLVPGSQETQYF. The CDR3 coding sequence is TGCGCCAGCAGCTTGGTGCCCGGTAGCCAAGAGACCCAGTACTTC.

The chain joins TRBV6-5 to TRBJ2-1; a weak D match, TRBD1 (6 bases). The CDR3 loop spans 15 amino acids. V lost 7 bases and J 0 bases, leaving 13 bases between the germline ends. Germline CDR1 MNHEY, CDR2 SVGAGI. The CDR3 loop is CASTRTASSYNEQFF. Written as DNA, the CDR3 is TGTGCCAGCACCCGGACAGCTAGCTCCTACAATGAGCAGTTCTTC.

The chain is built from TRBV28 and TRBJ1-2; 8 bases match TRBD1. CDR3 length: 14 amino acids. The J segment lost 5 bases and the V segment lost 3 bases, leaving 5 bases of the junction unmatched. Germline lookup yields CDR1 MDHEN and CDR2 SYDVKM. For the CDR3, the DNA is TGTGCCAGCAGTTTCAGAGGACAGGGTTATGGCTACACCTTC. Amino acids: CASSFRGQGYGYTF.

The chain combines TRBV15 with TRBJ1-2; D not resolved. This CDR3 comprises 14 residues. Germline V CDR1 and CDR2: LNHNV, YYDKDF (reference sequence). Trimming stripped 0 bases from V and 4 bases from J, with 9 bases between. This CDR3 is CATSRDGQSYGYTF. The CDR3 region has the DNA TGTGCCACCAGCAGAGATGGGCAGAGCTATGGCTACACCTTC.

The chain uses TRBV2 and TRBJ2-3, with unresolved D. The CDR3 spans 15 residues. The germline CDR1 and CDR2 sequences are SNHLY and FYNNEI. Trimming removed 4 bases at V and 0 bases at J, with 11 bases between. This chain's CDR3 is CASSARVFSTDTQYF. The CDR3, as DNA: TGTGCCAGCAGTGCTCGGGTCTTTAGCACAGATACGCAGTATTTT.

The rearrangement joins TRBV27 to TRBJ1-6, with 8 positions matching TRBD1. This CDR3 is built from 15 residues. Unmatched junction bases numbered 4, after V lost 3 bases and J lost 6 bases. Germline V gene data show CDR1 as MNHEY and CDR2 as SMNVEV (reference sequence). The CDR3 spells CASSFRQGFNSPLHF. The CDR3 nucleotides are TGTGCCAGCAGTTTCCGACAGGGGTTTAATTCACCCCTCCACTTT.

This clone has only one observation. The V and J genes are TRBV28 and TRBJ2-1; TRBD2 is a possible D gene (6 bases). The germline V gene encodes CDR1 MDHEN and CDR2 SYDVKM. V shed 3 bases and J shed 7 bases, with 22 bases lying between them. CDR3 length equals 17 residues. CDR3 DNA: TGTGCCAGCAGTTTCAACCCGGGAGTTCGAGTAGGGAATGAGCAGTTCTTC. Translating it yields CASSFNPGVRVGNEQFF.

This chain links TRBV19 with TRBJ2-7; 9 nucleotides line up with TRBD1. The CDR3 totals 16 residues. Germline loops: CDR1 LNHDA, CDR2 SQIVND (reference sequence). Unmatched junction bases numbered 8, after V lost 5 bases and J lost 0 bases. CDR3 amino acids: CASSAGTGKGSYEQYF. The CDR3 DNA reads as TGTGCCAGTAGTGCCGGGACAGGGAAAGGCTCCTACGAGCAGTACTTC. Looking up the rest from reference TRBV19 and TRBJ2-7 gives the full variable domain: DGGITQSPKYLFRKEGQNVTLSCEQNLNHDAMYWYRQDPGQGLRLIYYSQIVNDFQKGDIAEGYSVSREKKESFPLTVTSAQKNPTAFYLCASSAGTGKGSYEQYFGPGTRLTVT.

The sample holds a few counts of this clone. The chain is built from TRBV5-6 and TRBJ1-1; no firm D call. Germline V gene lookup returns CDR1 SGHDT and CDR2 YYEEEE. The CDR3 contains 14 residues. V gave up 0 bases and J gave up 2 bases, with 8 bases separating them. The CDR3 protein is CASSLALGNTEAFF. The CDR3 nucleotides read TGTGCCAGCAGCTTGGCCCTTGGCAACACTGAAGCTTTCTTT.

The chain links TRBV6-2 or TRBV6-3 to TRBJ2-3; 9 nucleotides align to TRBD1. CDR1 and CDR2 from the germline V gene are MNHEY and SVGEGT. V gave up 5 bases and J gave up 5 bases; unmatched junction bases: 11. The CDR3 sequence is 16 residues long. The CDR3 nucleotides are TGTGCCAGCAGTCAAATTCCACAGGGGGCTCGAGATACGCAGTATTTT. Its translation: CASSQIPQGARDTQYF.

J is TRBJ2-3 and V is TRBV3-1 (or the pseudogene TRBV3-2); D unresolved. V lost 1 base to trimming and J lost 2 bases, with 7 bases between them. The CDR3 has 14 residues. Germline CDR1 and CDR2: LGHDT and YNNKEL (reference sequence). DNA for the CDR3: TGTGCCAGCAGCCAAGGCGGAGACACAGATACGCAGTATTTT. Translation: CASSQGGDTDTQYF.

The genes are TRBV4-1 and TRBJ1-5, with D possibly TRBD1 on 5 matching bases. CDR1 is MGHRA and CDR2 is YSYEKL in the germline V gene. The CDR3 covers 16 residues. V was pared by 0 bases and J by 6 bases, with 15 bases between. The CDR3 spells CASSQDFGDGSQPQHF. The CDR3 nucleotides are TGCGCCAGCAGCCAAGATTTCGGGGACGGGAGTCAGCCCCAGCATTTT.

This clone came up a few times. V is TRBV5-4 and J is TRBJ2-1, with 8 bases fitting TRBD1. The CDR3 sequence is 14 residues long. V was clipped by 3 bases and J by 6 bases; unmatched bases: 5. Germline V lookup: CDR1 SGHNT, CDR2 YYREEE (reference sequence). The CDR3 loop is CASSWDRLVNEQFF. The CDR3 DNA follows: TGTGCCAGCAGCTGGGACAGGTTGGTCAATGAGCAGTTCTTC.

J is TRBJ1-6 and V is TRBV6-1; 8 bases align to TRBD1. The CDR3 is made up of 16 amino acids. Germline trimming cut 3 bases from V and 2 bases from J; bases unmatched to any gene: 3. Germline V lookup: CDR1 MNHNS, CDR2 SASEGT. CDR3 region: CASSDHRGTYNSPLHF. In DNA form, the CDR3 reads TGTGCCAGCAGTGATCACAGGGGGACCTATAATTCACCCCTCCACTTT.

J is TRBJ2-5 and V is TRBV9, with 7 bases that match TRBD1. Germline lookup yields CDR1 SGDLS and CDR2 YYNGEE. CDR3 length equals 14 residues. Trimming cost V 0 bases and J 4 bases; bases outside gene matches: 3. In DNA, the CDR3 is TGTGCCAGCAGCGTAGAACGACAGGGAGAGACCCAGTACTTC. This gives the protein CASSVERQGETQYF.

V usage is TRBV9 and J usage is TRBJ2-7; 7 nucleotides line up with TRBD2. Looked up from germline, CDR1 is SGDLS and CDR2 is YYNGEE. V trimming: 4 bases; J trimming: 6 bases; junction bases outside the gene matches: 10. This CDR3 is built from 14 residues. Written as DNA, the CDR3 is TGTGCCAGCAGCAAAGGGGAGGGAGATGGCGAGCAGTACTTC. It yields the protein CASSKGEGDGEQYF.

The CDR3 coding sequence is TGTGCCAGCAGCTTAGCGGTTGCGGGGCCTGGGGCCAACGTCCTGACTTTC. This encodes CASSLAVAGPGANVLTF. This chain links TRBV7-9 with TRBJ2-6, with a possible D match to TRBD2 (6 bases). This CDR3 contains 17 residues. V dropped 0 bases and J dropped 2 bases, with 11 bases sitting between them. CDR1 SEHNR and CDR2 FQNEAQ come from the germline V gene (reference sequence). The full variable domain, rest sourced from reference TRBV7-9 and TRBJ2-6, is DTGVSQNPRHKITKRGQNVTFRCDPISEHNRLYWYRQTLGQGPEFLTYFQNEAQLEKSRLLSDRFSAERPKGSFSTLEIQRTEQGDSAMYLCASSLAVAGPGANVLTFGAGSRLTVL.